This TCR beta chain was captured in a study of blood T cell repertoires in COVID-19. Study-level information: Both acute and convalescent COVID-19 samples were obtained from the United States, Italy and Spain. PBMCs, B-cell-depleted T cells, or T cells provided the cDNA or gDNA that made up the material.

Per the authors' pipeline: Scientists estimated how many nucleated cells there were by amplifying reference gene primers. Using immunoSEQ multiplex PCR, the repertoire was profiled, and TCRdb retains in-frame clones only, with some absent. The V and J calls and clone size are taken from that table; D and trimming were inferred from the DNA. This sample has roughly 46,000 clones, with over 70% found just once. This clone rates as medium-sized. The source material was peripheral blood. The TCR was taken from a human donor in a cohort sampled during active COVID-19.

CDR3 sequence (DNA): TGTGCCAGCAGACCCGACAGGGGGGACAATCAGCCCCAGCATTTT. Protein sequence: CASRPDRGDNQPQHF. This rearrangement joins TRBV6-5 to TRBJ1-5, with 9 positions matching TRBD1. Germline V CDR1 and CDR2: MNHEY, SVGAGI. The CDR3 totals 15 residues. The J segment lost 3 bases and the V segment lost 6 bases, leaving 6 bases of the junction unmatched.